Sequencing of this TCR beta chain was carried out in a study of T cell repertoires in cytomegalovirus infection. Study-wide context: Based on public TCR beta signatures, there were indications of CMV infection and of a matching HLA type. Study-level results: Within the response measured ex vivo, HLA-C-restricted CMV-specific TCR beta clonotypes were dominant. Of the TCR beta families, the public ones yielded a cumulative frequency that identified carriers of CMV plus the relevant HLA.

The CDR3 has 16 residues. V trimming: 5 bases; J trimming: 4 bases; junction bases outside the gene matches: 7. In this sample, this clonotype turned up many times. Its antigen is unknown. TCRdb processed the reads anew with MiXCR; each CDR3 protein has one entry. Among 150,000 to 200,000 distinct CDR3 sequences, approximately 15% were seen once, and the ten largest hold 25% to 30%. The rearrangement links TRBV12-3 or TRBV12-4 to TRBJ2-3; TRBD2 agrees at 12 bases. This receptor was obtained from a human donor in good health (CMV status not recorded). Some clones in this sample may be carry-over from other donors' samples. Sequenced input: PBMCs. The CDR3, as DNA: TGTGCCAGCAGTCCGGGGACTAGCGGGTATGCAGATACGCAGTATTTT. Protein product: CASSPGTSGYADTQYF.